These 19 T cell receptor beta chains originate from one sample sequenced in a study of cytomegalovirus exposure and HLA in healthy donors. PCR used 60 Vbeta primers and 13 Jbeta primers. The method was immunoSEQ multiplex PCR; TCRdb's version includes in-frame clones alone and lacks a portion of them. The sample records about 140,000 clones, 65% to 80% being singletons. The sequencing sample was made of PBMCs. The receptors come from a man aged 40-55 years in good health and CMV-seronegative.

This clone was observed a few times. The chain links TRBV30 to TRBJ2-6, with TRBD1 matching 7 bases. The length of the CDR3 is 14 residues. V was clipped by 7 bases and J by 2 bases; unmatched bases: 5. Per germline, CDR1 GTSNPN and CDR2 SVGIG (reference sequence). The CDR3 loop reads CAFNRGAGANVLTF. CDR3 coding DNA: TGTGCCTTCAACAGGGGTGCTGGGGCCAACGTCCTGACTTTC. The whole variable domain, filled in from reference TRBV30 and TRBJ2-6, reads SQTIHQWPATLVQPVGSPLSLECTVEGTSNPNLYWYRQAAGRGLQLLFYSVGIGQISSEVPQNLSASRPQDRQFILSSKKLLLSDSGFYLCAFNRGAGANVLTFGAGSRLTVL.

V and J are TRBV10-3 and TRBJ1-6; TRBD1 matches at 7 bases. Per germline, CDR1 ENHRY and CDR2 SYGVKD. Trimming took 6 bases from V and 10 from J; bases not matched to a gene: 6. CDR3 length: 13 amino acids. The chain's CDR3 is CAISPTGSSPLHF. CDR3 DNA sequence: TGTGCCATCAGCCCGACAGGGAGCTCACCCCTCCACTTT.

V gene TRBV9 combines with J gene TRBJ2-3; possible D gene TRBD1, 5 bases. V lost 3 bases to trimming and J lost 0 bases, with 11 bases between them. The germline V gene has CDR1 SGDLS and CDR2 YYNGEE. This CDR3 is 15 amino acids long. As DNA, the CDR3 is TGTGCCAGCAGCGGGGTAGGGGTAAGCACAGATACGCAGTATTTT. Its translation: CASSGVGVSTDTQYF.

The V call is TRBV10-3, the J call TRBJ2-1; 10 nucleotides match TRBD1. Germline V gene data show CDR1 as ENHRY and CDR2 as SYGVKD. The CDR3 is made up of 14 amino acids. Trimming removed 7 bases from V and 7 bases from J; junction bases left unmatched: 7. CDR3 DNA: TGTGCCATCAAGTCCGGGGACAGGGGAAATGAGCAGTTCTTC. It codes for CAIKSGDRGNEQFF.

V usage is TRBV6-4 and J usage is TRBJ1-2, with 8 bases aligning to TRBD1. The CDR3 is 13 amino acids. V dropped 4 bases and J dropped 4; count of bases not matched to a gene: 2. Germline loops: CDR1 MRHNA, CDR2 SNTAGT. This CDR3 reads CASSVGQGYGYTF. For the CDR3, the DNA is TGTGCCAGCAGTGTCGGACAGGGCTATGGCTACACCTTC.

The J gene is TRBJ2-7, the V gene TRBV11-2, with 7 bases fitting TRBD2. Germline-derived CDR1 and CDR2 are SGHAT and FQNNGV. This CDR3 has 18 amino acids. J gave up 3 bases and V 0 bases, and 14 bases lay outside the gene matches. The DNA of the CDR3 is TGTGCCAGCAGCTTAGAGGGAGGGTATGGTCTAGCGGACTACGAGCAGTACTTC. It encodes CASSLEGGYGLADYEQYF.

This sequence joins TRBV6-6 and TRBJ1-1; tentative D call: TRBD1 (5 bases). V lost 6 bases, J lost 4 bases, and 15 bases lay in between. The CDR3 is 14 residues long. Germline V gene sequence: CDR1 MNHNY, CDR2 SVGAGI (reference sequence). The CDR3 region has the DNA TGTGCCAGCAGGGGGGGAAATTGGGCCACTGAAGCTTTCTTT. Its protein is CASRGGNWATEAFF.

In DNA, the CDR3 is TGTGCCAGCACCGGAGGGACTAGCGGGAGGCGGGAGCAGTACTTC. Translation gives CASTGGTSGRREQYF. The chain employs TRBV28 and TRBJ2-7, with TRBD2 matching over 15 bases. CDR1 and CDR2 from the germline V gene are MDHEN and SYDVKM. This CDR3 region has 15 residues. Germline trimming cut 7 bases from V and 7 bases from J; bases unmatched to any gene: 8. The full variable domain, completed using reference TRBV28 and TRBJ2-7, is DVKVTQSSRYLVKRTGEKVFLECVQDMDHENMFWYRQDPGLGLRLIYFSYDVKMKEKGDIPEGYSVSREKKERFSLILESASTNQTSMYLCASTGGTSGRREQYFGPGTRLTVT.

The chain employs TRBV7-2 and TRBJ1-6, with D perhaps TRBD1 (5 bases). The CDR3 consists of 14 residues. Germline V gives CDR1 SGHTA, CDR2 FQGNSA. V lost 11 bases and J lost 10, with 21 bases in between. The DNA for the CDR3 is TGTGCCGGGAGGATGGGTGGGGCAGGGTCACCCCTCCACTTT. Protein product: CAGRMGGAGSPLHF.

Remarks on this clone: Mismatch with germline at one junction end may stem from a read error. The rearrangement uses TRBV25-1 and TRBJ2-7, with TRBD1 identical over 9 bases. The CDR3 extends over 13 amino acids. Germline CDR1 MGHDK, CDR2 SYGVNS. The CDR3 DNA reads TGTGCCAGCAGCCACGATTTGGACAGGGGACGTTGGTTC. Amino acids: CASSHDLDRGRWF.

V gene TRBV4-3 combines with J gene TRBJ1-1; TRBD1 agrees at 8 bases. The CDR3 is 15 amino acids. Germline CDR1 reads LGHNA; CDR2 reads YSLEER. V lost 4 bases to trimming and J lost 0 bases; unmatched junction nucleotides: 4. In DNA, the CDR3 is TGCGCCAGCAGCCCAGGACAGGGACTGAACACTGAAGCTTTCTTT. Its translation: CASSPGQGLNTEAFF.

The chain couples TRBV6-6 to TRBJ2-7, with D perhaps matching TRBD1 (6 bases). The germline CDR1 and CDR2 sequences are MNHNY and SVGAGI (reference sequence). The CDR3 runs to 12 residues. The V end was cut by 11 bases, the J end by 3 bases, with 14 bases between. CDR3 amino acids: CAARTGYYEQYF. Written as DNA, the CDR3 is TGTGCCGCCAGAACAGGGTACTACGAGCAGTACTTC.

The rearrangement uses TRBV7-3 and TRBJ2-6; D is possibly TRBD1 (5 bases). CDR1 and CDR2 from the germline V gene are SGHTA and FQGTGA. V lost 5 bases and J lost 0, with 8 bases in between. The CDR3 covers 15 residues. DNA for the CDR3: TGTGCCAGCAGCCGTACAGGCTCTGGGGCCAACGTCCTGACTTTC. Translating it yields CASSRTGSGANVLTF. The full variable domain, with the rest looked up from reference TRBV7-3 and TRBJ2-6, is GAGVSQTPSNKVTEKGKYVELRCDPISGHTALYWYRQSLGQGPEFLIYFQGTGAADDSGLPNDRFFAVRPEGSVSTLKIQRTERGDSAVYLCASSRTGSGANVLTFGAGSRLTVL.

The chain recombines TRBV19 with TRBJ2-5; TRBD2 matches 7 bases. Germline lookup yields CDR1 LNHDA and CDR2 SQIVND (reference sequence). This CDR3 contains 14 residues. Trimming at V came to 3 bases and at J to 5 bases, leaving 6 bases not matched to a gene. Here the CDR3 reads CASSIGSGTETQYF. The CDR3, as DNA: TGTGCCAGTAGTATCGGGAGCGGGACGGAGACCCAGTACTTC. Together with reference TRBV19 and TRBJ2-5, the CDR3 gives the full variable domain: DGGITQSPKYLFRKEGQNVTLSCEQNLNHDAMYWYRQDPGQGLRLIYYSQIVNDFQKGDIAEGYSVSREKKESFPLTVTSAQKNPTAFYLCASSIGSGTETQYFGPGTRLLVL.

V is TRBV30 and J is TRBJ2-7; 7 bases match TRBD1. J gave up 4 bases and V 0 bases, and 3 bases lay outside the gene matches. Germline CDR1 reads GTSNPN; CDR2 reads SVGIG (reference sequence). This CDR3 is built from 13 residues. Written as DNA, the CDR3 is TGTGCCTGGAGTGTAGGGGGCGATTACGAGCAGTACTTC. This translates into CAWSVGGDYEQYF.

The CDR3 reads CASSPGGAGIQYF. DNA for the CDR3: TGTGCCAGCAGCCCAGGGGGCGCGGGCATTCAGTACTTC. The rearrangement links TRBV11-3 to TRBJ2-4, with 8 bases lining up with TRBD1. V shed 5 bases, J shed 9 bases, and the junction held 6 bases outside the gene matches. CDR1 and CDR2 (germline): SGHNT, YENEEA. This CDR3 has 13 amino acids.

V and J are TRBV27 and TRBJ2-4; 10 bases line up with TRBD1. V was pared by 6 bases and J by 1 base, with 3 bases of the junction left unmatched. In germline, CDR1 is MNHEY, CDR2 SMNVEV (reference sequence). The CDR3 contains 15 residues. The CDR3 DNA sequence: TGTGCCAGCAGCCGGGACAGGGGTGCCAAAAACATTCAGTACTTC. Its protein product is CASSRDRGAKNIQYF.

V is TRBV6-1 and J is TRBJ2-3, with D perhaps matching TRBD1 (5 bases). Trimming took off 7 bases at V and 2 bases at J, with 19 bases between the two ends. Per the germline V gene, CDR1 is MNHNS and CDR2 is SASEGT. There are 16 residues in the CDR3. This CDR3 reads CASNDEGARDTDTQYF. The CDR3 region has the DNA TGTGCCAGCAATGACGAAGGGGCCAGAGACACAGATACGCAGTATTTT.

V usage is TRBV5-1 and J usage is TRBJ1-6; 9 bases align to TRBD1. The CDR3 is 15 residues long. After removal of 4 bases from V and 7 bases from J, the junction contained 6 bases not matched to a gene. Germline CDR1 and CDR2: SGHRS and YFSETQ. The DNA of the CDR3 is TGCGCCAGCAGCAGCCGGGACAGGGACAATTCACCCCTCCACTTT. Its translation: CASSSRDRDNSPLHF.